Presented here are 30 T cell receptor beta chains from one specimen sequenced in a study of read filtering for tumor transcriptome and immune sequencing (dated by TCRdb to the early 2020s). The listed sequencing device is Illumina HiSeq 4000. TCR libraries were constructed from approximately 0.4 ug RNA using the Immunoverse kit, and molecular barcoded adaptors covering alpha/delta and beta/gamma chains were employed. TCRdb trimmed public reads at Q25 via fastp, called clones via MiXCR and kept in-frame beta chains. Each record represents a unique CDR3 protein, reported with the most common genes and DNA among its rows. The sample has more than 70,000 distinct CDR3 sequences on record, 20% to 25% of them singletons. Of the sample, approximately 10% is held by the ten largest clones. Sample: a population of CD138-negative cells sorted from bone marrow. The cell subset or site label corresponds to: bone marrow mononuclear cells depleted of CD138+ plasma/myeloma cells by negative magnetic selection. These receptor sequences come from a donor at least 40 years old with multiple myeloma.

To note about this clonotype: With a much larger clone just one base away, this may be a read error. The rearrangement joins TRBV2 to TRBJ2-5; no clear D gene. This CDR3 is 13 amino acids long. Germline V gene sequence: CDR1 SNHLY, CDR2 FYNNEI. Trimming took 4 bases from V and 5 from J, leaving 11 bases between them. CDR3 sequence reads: CASSGSALETQYF. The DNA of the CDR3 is TGTGCCAGCAGTGGTTCGGCTCTCGAGACCCAGTACTTC.

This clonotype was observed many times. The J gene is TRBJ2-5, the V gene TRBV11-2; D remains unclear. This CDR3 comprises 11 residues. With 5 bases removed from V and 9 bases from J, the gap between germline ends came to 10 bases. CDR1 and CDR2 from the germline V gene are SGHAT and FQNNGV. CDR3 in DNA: TGTGCCAGCAGCCATCAGACTCCCCAGTACTTC. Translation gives CASSHQTPQYF.

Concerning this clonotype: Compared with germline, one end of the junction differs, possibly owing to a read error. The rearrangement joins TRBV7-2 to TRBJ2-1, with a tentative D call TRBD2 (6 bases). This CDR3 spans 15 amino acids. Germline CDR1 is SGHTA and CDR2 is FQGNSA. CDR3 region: CASSSGGQEYNGQFF. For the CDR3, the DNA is TGTGCCAGCAGCTCAGGAGGGCAGGAGTACAATGGGCAGTTCTTC. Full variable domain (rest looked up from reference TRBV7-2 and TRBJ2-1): GAGVSQSPSNKVTEKGKDVELRCDPISGHTALYWYRQSLGQGLEFLIYFQGNSAPDKSGLPSDRFSAERTGGSVSTLTIQRTQQEDSAVYLCASSSGGQEYNGQFFGPGTRLTVL.

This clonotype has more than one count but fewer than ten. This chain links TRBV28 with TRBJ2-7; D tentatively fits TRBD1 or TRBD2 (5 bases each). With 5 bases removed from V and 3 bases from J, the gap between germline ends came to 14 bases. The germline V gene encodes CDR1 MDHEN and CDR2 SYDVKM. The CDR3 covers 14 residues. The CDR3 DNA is TGTGCCAGCAGTACCGGGACGGAAAACTACGAGCAGTACTTC. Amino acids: CASSTGTENYEQYF.

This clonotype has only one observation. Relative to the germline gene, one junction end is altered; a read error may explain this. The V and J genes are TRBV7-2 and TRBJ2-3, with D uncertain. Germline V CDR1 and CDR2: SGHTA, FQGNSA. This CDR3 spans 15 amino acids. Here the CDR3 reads CASSLRRSSIDTQYF. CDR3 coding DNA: TGTGCCAGCAGCTTACGGCGGAGTAGCATAGATACGCAGTATTTT.

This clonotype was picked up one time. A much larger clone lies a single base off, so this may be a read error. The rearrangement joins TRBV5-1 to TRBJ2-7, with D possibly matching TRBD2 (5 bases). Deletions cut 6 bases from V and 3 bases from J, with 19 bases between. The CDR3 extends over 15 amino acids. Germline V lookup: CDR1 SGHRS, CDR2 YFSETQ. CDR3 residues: CASKGVPEGNYEQYF. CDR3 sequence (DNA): TGCGCCAGCAAAGGAGTTCCCGAGGGAAACTACGAGCAGTACTTC. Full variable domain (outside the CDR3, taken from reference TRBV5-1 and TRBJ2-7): KAGVTQTPRYLIKTRGQQVTLSCSPISGHRSVSWYQQTPGQGLQFLFEYFSETQRNKGNFPGRFSGRQFSNSRSEMNVSTLELGDSALYLCASKGVPEGNYEQYFGPGTRLTVT.

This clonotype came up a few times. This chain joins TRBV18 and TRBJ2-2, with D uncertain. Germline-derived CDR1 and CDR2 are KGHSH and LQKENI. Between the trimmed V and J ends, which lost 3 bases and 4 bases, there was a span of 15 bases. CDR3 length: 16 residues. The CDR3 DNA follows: TGTGCCAGCTCACCGGTACTGGACCGCGGCACCGGGGAGCTGTTTTTT. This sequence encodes CASSPVLDRGTGELFF.

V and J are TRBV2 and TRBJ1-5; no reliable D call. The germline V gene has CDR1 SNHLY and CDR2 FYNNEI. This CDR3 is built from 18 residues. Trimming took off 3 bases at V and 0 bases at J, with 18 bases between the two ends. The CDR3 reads CASSDPPTNIYSNQPQHF. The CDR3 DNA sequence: TGTGCCAGCAGTGATCCACCCACTAACATCTATAGCAATCAGCCCCAGCATTTT.

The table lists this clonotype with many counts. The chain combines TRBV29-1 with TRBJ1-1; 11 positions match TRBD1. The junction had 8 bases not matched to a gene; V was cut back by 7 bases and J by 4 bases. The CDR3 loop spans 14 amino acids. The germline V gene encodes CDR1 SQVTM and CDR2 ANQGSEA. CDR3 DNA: TGCAGCGGGGGGGACAGGGGGAGGGCCACTGAAGCTTTCTTT. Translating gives CSGGDRGRATEAFF.

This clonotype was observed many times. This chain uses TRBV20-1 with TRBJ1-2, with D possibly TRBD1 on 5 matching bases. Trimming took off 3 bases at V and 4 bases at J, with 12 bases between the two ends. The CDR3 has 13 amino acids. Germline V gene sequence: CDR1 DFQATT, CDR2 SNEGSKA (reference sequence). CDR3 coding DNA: TGCAGTGCTAGCCAGGGCAAGTTCTATGGCTACACCTTC. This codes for CSASQGKFYGYTF.

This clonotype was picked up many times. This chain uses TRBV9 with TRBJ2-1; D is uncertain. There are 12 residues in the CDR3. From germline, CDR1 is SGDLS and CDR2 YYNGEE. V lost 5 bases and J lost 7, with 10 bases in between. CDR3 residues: CASSANWNEQFF. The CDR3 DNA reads TGTGCCAGCAGTGCAAACTGGAATGAGCAGTTCTTC.

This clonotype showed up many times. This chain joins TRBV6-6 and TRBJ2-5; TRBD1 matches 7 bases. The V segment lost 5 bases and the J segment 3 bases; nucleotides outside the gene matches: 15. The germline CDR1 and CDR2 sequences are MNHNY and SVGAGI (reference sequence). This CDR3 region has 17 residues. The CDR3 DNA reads TGTGCCAGCAGTGAGGACAGGACCCTCGTTAACGAAGAGACCCAGTACTTC. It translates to CASSEDRTLVNEETQYF.

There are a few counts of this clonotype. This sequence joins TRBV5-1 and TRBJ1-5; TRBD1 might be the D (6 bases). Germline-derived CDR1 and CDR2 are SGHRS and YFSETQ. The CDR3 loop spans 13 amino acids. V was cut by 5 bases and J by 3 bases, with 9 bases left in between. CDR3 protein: CASRGGPNQPQHF. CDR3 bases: TGCGCCAGCAGGGGGGGGCCCAATCAGCCCCAGCATTTT.

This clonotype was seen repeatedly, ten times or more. CDR3 loop: CASSSRGGTEAFF. The DNA for the CDR3 is TGTGCCAGCAGCTCCCGGGGGGGCACTGAAGCTTTCTTT. V gene TRBV7-2 combines with J gene TRBJ1-1; D is perhaps TRBD1 (5 bases). This CDR3 spans 13 amino acids. The germline V and J ends were trimmed by 4 bases and 4 bases, with 10 bases remaining between them. Germline CDR1 and CDR2: SGHTA and FQGNSA. Together with reference TRBV7-2 and TRBJ1-1, the CDR3 gives the full variable domain: GAGVSQSPSNKVTEKGKDVELRCDPISGHTALYWYRQSLGQGLEFLIYFQGNSAPDKSGLPSDRFSAERTGGSVSTLTIQRTQQEDSAVYLCASSSRGGTEAFFGQGTRLTVV.

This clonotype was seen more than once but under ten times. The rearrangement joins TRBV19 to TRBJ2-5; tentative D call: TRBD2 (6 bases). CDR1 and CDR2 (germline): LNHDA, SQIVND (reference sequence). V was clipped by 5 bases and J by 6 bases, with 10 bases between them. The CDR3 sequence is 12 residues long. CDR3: CASSGGAKTQYF. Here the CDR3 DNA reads TGTGCCAGTAGTGGAGGGGCAAAGACCCAGTACTTC.

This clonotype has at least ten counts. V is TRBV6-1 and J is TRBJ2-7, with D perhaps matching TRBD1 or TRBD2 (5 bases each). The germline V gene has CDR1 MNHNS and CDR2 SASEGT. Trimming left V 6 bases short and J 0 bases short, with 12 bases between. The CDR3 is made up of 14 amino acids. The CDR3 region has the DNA TGTGCCAGCAGCCCGGGACGGGTCTCCTACGAGCAGTACTTC. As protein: CASSPGRVSYEQYF.

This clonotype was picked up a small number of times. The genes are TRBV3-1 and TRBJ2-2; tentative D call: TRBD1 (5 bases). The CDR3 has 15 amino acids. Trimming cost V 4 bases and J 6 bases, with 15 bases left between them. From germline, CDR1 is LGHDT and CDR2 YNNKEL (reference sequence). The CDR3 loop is CASSPKTIRAGELFF. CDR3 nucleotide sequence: TGTGCCAGCAGCCCTAAAACTATCAGGGCCGGGGAGCTGTTTTTT.

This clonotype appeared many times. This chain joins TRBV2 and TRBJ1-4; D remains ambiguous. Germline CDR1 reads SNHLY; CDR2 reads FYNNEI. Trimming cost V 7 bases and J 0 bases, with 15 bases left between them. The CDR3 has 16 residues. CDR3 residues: CASKIRTAATNEKLFF. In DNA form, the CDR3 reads TGTGCCAGCAAGATTAGGACGGCAGCAACTAATGAAAAACTGTTTTTT.

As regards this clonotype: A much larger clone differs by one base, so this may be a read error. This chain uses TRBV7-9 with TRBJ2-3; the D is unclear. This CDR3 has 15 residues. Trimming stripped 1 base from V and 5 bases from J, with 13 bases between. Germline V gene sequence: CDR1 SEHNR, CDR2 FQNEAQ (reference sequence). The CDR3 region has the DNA TGTGCCAGCAGCTTAGGAACCAGAGGCATAGATACGCAGTATTTT. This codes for CASSLGTRGIDTQYF.

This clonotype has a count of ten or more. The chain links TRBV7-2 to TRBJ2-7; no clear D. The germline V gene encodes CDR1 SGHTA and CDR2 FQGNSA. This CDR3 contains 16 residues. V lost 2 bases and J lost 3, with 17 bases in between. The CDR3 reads CASSLSGVRIFYEQYF. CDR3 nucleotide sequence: TGTGCCAGCAGCTTAAGTGGGGTCCGGATATTCTACGAGCAGTACTTC.

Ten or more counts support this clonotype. The CDR3 protein is CSLSNTLRGTEAFF. The CDR3 region has the DNA TGCAGCCTTAGTAACACGCTCCGGGGGACTGAAGCTTTCTTT. This chain links TRBV29-1 with TRBJ1-1; D possibly corresponds to TRBD1 (5 bases). V dropped 8 bases and J dropped 5 bases, with 21 bases sitting between them. The CDR3 runs to 14 residues. The germline gives CDR1 SQVTM, CDR2 ANQGSEA.

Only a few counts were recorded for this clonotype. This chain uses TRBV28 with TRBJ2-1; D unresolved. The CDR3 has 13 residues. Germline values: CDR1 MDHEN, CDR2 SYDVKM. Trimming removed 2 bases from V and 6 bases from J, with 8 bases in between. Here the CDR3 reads CASSLVDSNEQFF. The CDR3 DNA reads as TGTGCCAGCAGTTTAGTCGACTCCAATGAGCAGTTCTTC.

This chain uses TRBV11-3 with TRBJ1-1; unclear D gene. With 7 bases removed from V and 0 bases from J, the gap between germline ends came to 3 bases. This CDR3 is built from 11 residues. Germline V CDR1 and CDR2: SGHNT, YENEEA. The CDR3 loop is CASMMNTEAFF. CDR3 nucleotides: TGTGCCAGCATGATGAACACTGAAGCTTTCTTT.

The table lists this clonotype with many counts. The CDR3 here is CSARKVMTGRHGYTF. CDR3 DNA sequence: TGCAGTGCTAGAAAAGTGATGACAGGGCGCCATGGCTACACCTTC. J is TRBJ1-2 and V is TRBV20-1, with TRBD1 matching over 7 bases. This CDR3 has 15 amino acids. Germline V lookup: CDR1 DFQATT, CDR2 SNEGSKA (reference sequence). The junction had 12 bases not matched to a gene; V was cut back by 2 bases and J by 6 bases.

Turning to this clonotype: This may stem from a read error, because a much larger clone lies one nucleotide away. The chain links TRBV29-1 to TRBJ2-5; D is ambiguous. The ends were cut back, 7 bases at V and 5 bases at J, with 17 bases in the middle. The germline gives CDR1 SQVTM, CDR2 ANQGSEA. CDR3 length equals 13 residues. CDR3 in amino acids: CSGMTGPHETQYF. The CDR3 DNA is TGCAGCGGGATGACTGGACCCCACGAGACCCAGTACTTC.

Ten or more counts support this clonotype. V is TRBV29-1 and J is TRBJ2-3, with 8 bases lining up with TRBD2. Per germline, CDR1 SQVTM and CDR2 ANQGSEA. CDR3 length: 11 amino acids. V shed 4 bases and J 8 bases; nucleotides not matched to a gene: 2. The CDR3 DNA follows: TGCAGCGTTGTTAGCGGGGTTACGCAGTATTTT. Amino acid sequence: CSVVSGVTQYF.

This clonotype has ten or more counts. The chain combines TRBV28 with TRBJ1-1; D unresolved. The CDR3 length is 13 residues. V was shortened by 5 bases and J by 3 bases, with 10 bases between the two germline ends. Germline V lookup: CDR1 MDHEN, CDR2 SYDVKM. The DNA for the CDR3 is TGTGCCAGCAGTCCTCCTTTGGACACTGAAGCTTTCTTT. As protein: CASSPPLDTEAFF.

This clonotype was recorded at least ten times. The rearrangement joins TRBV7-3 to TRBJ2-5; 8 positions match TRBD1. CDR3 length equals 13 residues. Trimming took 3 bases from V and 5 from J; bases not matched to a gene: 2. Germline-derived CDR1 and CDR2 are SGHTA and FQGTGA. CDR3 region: CASSFGQGETQYF. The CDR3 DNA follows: TGTGCCAGCAGCTTTGGACAGGGCGAGACCCAGTACTTC.

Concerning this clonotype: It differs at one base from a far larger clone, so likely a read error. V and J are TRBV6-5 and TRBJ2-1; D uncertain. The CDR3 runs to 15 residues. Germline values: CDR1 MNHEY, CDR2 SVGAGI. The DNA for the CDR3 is TGTGCCAGCAGTGATCGGGTATGGTCCTACTATGAGCAGTTCTTC. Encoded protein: CASSDRVWSYYEQFF.

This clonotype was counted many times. In DNA form, the CDR3 reads TGTGCCACCAGTGATTCCGGCTCGGAAAAGATTGCTTTCTTT. As protein: CATSDSGSEKIAFF. The genes are TRBV24-1 and TRBJ1-1; D not certain. The CDR3 is made up of 14 amino acids. Trimming removed 2 bases from V and 11 bases from J, with 17 bases in between. Germline lookup yields CDR1 KGHDR and CDR2 SFDVKD.